This T cell receptor (beta chain) was captured in a study of blood T cells in healthy people across ages. PBMCs were isolated at a quantity of at least 6.5 million per sample. V lost 0 bases and J lost 4, with 12 bases in between. Germline-derived CDR1 and CDR2 are KGHSY and FQNENV. This CDR3 contains 15 residues. The use of a sample-barcoded 5' primer and a J-beta primer mix characterized a second PCR of 7 to 11 cycles. TCRdb processed the 5' RACE reads anew with MiXCR; each CDR3 protein has one entry. The repertoire holds about a million distinct CDR3 sequences, with 51% as singletons. Broader study findings: Unknown donor CMV status possibly confounded expanded clonotype changes.

With regard to this clonotype: No antigen is known for it.

The origin of this receptor is a woman aged 55-70 years in good health. V is TRBV16 and J is TRBJ1-2, with unresolved D. Input material: blood. As DNA, the CDR3 is TGTGCCAGCAGCCAATCCCTGGCCATGGCCTATGGCTACACCTTC. Amino acid sequence: CASSQSLAMAYGYTF.